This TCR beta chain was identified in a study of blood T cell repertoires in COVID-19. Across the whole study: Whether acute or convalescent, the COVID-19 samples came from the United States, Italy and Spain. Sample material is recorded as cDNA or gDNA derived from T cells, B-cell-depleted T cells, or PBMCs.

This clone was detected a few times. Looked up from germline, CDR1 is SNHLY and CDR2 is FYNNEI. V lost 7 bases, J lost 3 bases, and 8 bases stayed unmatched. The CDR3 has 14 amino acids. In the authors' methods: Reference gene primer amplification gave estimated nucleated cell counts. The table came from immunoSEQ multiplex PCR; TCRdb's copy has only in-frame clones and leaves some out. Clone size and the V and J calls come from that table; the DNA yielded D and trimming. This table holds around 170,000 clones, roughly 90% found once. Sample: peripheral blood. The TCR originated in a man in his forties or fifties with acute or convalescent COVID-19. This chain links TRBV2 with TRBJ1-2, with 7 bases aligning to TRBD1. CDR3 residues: CASTLSGQHYGYTF. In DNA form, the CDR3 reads TGTGCCAGCACCCTTTCGGGACAGCACTATGGCTACACCTTC.